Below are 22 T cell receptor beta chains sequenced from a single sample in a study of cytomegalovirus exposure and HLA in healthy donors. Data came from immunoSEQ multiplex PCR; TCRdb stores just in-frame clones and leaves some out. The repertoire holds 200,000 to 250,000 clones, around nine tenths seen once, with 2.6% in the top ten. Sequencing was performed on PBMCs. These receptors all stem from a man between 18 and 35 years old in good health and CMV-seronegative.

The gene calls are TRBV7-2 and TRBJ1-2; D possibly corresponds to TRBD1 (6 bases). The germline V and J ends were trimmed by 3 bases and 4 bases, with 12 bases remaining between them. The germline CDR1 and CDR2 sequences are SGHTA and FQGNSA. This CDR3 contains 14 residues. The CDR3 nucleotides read TGTGCCAGCAGCTTCCAGGGGCGCCGCTATGGCTACACCTTC. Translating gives CASSFQGRRYGYTF. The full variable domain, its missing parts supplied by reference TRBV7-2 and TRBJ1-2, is GAGVSQSPSNKVTEKGKDVELRCDPISGHTALYWYRQSLGQGLEFLIYFQGNSAPDKSGLPSDRFSAERTGGSVSTLTIQRTQQEDSAVYLCASSFQGRRYGYTFGSGTRLTVV.

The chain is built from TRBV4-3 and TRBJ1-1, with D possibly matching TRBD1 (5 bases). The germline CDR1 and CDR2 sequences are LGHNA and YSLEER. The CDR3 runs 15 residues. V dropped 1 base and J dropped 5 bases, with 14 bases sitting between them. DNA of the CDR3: TGCGCCAGCAGCCAAGTTTTGCAGGGAGGGACTGAAGCTTTCTTT. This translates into CASSQVLQGGTEAFF.

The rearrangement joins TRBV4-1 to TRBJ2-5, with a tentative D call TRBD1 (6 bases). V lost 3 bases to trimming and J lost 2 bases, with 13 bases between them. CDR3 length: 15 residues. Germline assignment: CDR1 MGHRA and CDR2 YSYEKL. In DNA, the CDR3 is TGCGCCAGCAGCCAGGCTCGGGACAAACAAGAGACCCAGTACTTC. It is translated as CASSQARDKQETQYF.

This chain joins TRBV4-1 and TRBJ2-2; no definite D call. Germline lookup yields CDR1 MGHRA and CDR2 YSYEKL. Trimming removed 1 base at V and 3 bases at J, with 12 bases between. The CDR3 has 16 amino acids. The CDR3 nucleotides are TGCGCCAGCAGCCAAGTTGCGGCTGGAGACACCGGGGAGCTGTTTTTT. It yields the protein CASSQVAAGDTGELFF.

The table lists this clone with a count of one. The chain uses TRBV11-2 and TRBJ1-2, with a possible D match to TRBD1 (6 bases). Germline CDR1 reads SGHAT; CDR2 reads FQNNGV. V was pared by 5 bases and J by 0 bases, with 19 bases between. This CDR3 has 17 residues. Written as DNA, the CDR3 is TGTGCCAGCAGCCATCCCTACCGGGACACAGCTAACTATGGCTACACCTTC. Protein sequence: CASSHPYRDTANYGYTF. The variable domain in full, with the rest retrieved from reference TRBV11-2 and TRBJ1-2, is EAGVAQSPRYKIIEKRQSVAFWCNPISGHATLYWYQQILGQGPKLLIQFQNNGVVDDSQLPKDRFSAERLKGVDSTLKIQPAKLEDSAVYLCASSHPYRDTANYGYTFGSGTRLTVV.

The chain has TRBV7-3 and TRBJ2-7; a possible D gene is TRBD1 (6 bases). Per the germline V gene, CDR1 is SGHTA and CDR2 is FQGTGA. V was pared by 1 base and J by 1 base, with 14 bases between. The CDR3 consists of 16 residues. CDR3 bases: TGTGCCAGCAGCTTAAATGCTGCAGGGGTATCCTACGAGCAGTACTTC. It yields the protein CASSLNAAGVSYEQYF.

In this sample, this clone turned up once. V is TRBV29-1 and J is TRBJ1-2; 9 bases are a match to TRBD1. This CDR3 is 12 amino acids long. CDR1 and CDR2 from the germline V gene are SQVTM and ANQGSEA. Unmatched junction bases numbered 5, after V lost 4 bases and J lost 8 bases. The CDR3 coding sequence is TGCAGCGTTGGTGACAGGGGGGAGGGCTACACCTTC. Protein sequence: CSVGDRGEGYTF.

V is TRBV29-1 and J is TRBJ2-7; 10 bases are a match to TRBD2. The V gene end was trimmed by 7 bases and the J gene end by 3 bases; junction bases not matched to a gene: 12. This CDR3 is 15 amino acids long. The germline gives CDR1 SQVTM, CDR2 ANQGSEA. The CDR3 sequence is CSGSGGAGGYYEQYF. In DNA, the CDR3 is TGCAGCGGCAGCGGGGGGGCCGGTGGGTACTACGAGCAGTACTTC.

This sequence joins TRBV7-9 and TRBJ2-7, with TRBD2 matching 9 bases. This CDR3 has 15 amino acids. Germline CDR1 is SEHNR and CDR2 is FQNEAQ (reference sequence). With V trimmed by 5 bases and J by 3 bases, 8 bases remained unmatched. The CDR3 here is CASSPPSGDYYEQYF. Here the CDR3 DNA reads TGTGCCAGCAGCCCACCTAGCGGGGACTACTACGAGCAGTACTTC.

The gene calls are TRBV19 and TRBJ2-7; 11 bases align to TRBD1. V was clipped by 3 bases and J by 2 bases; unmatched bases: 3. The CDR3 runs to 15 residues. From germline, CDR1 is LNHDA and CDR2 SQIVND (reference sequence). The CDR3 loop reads CASSIGTGGAYEQYF. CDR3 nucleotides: TGTGCCAGTAGTATCGGGACAGGGGGGGCCTACGAGCAGTACTTC. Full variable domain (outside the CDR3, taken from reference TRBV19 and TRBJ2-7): DGGITQSPKYLFRKEGQNVTLSCEQNLNHDAMYWYRQDPGQGLRLIYYSQIVNDFQKGDIAEGYSVSREKKESFPLTVTSAQKNPTAFYLCASSIGTGGAYEQYFGPGTRLTVT.

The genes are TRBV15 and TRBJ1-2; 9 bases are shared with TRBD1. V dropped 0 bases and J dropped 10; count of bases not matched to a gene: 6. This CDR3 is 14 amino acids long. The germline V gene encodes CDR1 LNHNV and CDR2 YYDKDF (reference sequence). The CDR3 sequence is CATSRDHEQGAYTF. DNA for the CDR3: TGTGCCACCAGCAGAGACCATGAACAGGGGGCCTACACCTTC.

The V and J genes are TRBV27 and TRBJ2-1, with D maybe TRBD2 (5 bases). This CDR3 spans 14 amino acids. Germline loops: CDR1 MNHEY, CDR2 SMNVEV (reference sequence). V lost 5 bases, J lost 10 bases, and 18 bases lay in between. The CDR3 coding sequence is TGTGCCAGCAGTCCGGACTGGACGGTCTGGGAGCAGTTCTTC. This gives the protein CASSPDWTVWEQFF.

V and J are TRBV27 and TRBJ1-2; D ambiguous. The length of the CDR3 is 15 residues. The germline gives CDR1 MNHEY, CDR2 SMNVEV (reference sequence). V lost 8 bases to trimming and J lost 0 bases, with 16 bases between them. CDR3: CASGYQAGSNYGYTF. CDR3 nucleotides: TGTGCCAGCGGATACCAAGCGGGTTCTAACTATGGCTACACCTTC.

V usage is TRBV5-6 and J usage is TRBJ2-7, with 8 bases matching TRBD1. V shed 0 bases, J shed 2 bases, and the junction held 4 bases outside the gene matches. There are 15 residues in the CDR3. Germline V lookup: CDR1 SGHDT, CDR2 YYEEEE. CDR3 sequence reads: CASSLVGQGTYEQYF. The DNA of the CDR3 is TGTGCCAGCAGCTTGGTAGGACAGGGCACCTACGAGCAGTACTTC.

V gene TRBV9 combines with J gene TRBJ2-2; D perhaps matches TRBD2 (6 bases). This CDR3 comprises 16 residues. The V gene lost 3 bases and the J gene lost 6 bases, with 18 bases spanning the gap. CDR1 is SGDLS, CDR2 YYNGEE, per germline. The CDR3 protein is CASSGQGGIVAGELFF. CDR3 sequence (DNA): TGTGCCAGCAGCGGGCAGGGAGGAATTGTAGCCGGGGAGCTGTTTTTT.

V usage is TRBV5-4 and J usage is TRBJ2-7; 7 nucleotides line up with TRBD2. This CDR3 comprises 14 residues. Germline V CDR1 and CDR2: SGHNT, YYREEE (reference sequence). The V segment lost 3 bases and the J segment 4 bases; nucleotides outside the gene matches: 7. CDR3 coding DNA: TGTGCCAGCAGCTCTCCGACTAGCAGATACGAGCAGTACTTC. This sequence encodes CASSSPTSRYEQYF.

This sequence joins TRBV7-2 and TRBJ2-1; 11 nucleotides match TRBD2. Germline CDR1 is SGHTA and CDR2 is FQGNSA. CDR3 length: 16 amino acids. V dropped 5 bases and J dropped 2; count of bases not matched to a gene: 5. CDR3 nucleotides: TGTGCCAGCAGCGTGGGACTAGCGGTAACCTACAATGAGCAGTTCTTC. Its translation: CASSVGLAVTYNEQFF.

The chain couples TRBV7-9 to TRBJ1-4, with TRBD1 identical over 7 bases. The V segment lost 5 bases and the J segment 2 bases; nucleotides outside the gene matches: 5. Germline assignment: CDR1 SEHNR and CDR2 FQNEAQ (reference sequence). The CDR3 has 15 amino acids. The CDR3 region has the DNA TGTGCCAGCAGCCACAAGGGGGCGACTAATGAAAAACTGTTTTTT. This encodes CASSHKGATNEKLFF.

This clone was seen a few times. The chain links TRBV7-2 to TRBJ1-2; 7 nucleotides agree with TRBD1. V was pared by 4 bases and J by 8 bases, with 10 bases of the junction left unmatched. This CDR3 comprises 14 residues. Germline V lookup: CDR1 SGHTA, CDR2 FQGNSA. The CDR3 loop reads CASSWERGRGGYTF. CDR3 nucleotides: TGTGCCAGCAGCTGGGAGAGGGGGCGAGGGGGCTACACCTTC.

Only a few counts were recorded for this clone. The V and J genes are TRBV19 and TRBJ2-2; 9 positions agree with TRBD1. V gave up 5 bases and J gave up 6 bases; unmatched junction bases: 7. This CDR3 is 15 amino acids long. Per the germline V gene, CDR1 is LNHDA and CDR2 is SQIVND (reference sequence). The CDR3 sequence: CASSARDRDAGELFF. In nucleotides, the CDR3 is TGTGCCAGTAGTGCCCGGGACAGGGATGCCGGGGAGCTGTTTTTT. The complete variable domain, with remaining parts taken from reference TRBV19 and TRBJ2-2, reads DGGITQSPKYLFRKEGQNVTLSCEQNLNHDAMYWYRQDPGQGLRLIYYSQIVNDFQKGDIAEGYSVSREKKESFPLTVTSAQKNPTAFYLCASSARDRDAGELFFGEGSRLTVL.

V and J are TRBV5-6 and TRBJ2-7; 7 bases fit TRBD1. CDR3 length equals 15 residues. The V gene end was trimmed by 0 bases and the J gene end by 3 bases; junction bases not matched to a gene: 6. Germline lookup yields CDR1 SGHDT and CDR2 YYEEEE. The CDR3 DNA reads TGTGCCAGCAGCTTGGAAACAGGGGAAGACTACGAGCAGTACTTC. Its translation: CASSLETGEDYEQYF.

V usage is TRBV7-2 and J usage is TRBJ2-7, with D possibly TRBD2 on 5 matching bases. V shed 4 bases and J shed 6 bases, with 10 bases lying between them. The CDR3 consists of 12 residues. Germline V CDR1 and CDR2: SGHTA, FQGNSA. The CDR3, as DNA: TGTGCCAGCAGCTCTAGAAGCGGCGAGCAGTACTTC. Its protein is CASSSRSGEQYF.